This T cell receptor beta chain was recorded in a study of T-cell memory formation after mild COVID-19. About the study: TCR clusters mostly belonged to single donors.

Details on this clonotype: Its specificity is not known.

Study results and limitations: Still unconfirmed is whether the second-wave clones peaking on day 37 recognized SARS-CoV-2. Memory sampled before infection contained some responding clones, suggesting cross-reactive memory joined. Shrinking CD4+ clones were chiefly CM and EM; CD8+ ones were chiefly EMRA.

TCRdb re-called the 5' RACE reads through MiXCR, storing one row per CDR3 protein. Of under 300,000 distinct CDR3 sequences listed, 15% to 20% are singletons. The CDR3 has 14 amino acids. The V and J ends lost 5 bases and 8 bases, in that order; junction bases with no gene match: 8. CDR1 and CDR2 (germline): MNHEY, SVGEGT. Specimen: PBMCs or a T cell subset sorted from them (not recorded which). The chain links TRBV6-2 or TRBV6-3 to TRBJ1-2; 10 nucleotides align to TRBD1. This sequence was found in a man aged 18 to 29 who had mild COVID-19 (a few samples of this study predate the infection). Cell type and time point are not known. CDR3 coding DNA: TGTGCCAGCAGTGCCTCCGGGACAGGGGTCGGCTACACCTTC. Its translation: CASSASGTGVGYTF.